The sequence of this T cell receptor beta chain was determined in a study of cytotoxic CD8 clonotypes in ibrutinib-treated CLL. Study at large: About 25 partial and 2 complete responses; at median 68 months, around 14 remitted, about twelve progressed.

The germline V and J ends were trimmed by 0 bases and 6 bases, with 9 bases remaining between them. Germline lookup yields CDR1 KGHSY and CDR2 FQNENV. The CDR3 is 15 amino acids. In the case of this clone: As yet, its antigen is unknown.

Study-wide results and limits: In comparison with age-matched healthy donors, baseline clonality was higher and tracked circulating CD8+ T-cell counts.

Using immunoSEQ multiplex PCR, the repertoire was profiled, and TCRdb retains in-frame clones only, with some absent. The data contain tens of thousands of clones, 69% of them singletons. This receptor was identified in a human donor with chronic lymphocytic leukemia. The starting material was PBMCs, obtained after 12 months of ibrutinib treatment. The chain recombines TRBV16 with TRBJ1-6, with D possibly being TRBD1 (5 bases). CDR3 region: CASSQSSGANSPLHF. CDR3 sequence (DNA): TGTGCCAGCAGCCAATCTTCTGGGGCTAATTCACCCCTCCACTTT.